The present T cell receptor (beta chain) was sequenced within a study of blood T cell repertoires in COVID-19. Looking at the study overall: Samples taken during acute and convalescent COVID-19 were collected in the United States, Italy and Spain. Sources were T cells, B-cell-depleted T cells, or PBMCs; the material itself was cDNA or gDNA.

The CDR3 extends over 14 amino acids. Germline V CDR1 and CDR2: SQVTM, ANQGSEA. V trimming: 5 bases; J trimming: 6 bases; junction bases outside the gene matches: 9. In its sample, this clone was seen a few times. Authors' processing steps: From reference gene primer amplification, estimates of nucleated cell counts were derived. The assay was immunoSEQ multiplex PCR, and TCRdb's table has in-frame clones only and misses some. The V and J calls and the clone size are those of that table, but D and trimming were determined from the DNA. The table includes about 78,000 clones, under 85% detected once. The clonotype was recovered from a human donor in a cohort sampled during active COVID-19. Sequencing was carried out using peripheral blood. V gene TRBV29-1 combines with J gene TRBJ2-3, with 9 bases lining up with TRBD1. CDR3: CSVLPDRGGDTQYF. In DNA, the CDR3 is TGCAGCGTTCTCCCGGACAGGGGAGGGGATACGCAGTATTTT.